This T cell receptor beta chain was found in a study of blood T cell repertoires in COVID-19. For the study at large: Both acute and convalescent COVID-19 samples were obtained from the United States, Italy and Spain.

Original processing methods: By means of reference gene primer amplification, nucleated cell counts were estimated. Sequencing used immunoSEQ multiplex PCR; TCRdb keeps in-frame clones, though not all of them. For V, J and clone size, that table is used; D and trimming come from the DNA. Of around 180,000 clones listed, about 80% were seen once; the top ten hold roughly 12%. Across about two dozen US areas, participants ranged in age from 18 to 89 years. The CDR3 covers 15 residues. Trimming removed 8 bases from V and 9 bases from J; junction bases left unmatched: 10. Germline CDR1 is MNHEY and CDR2 is SVGAGI.

This clonotype was obtained from a man between 45 and 60 years old who had recovered from COVID-19. The J gene is TRBJ2-1, the V gene TRBV6-5; TRBD2 aligns across 13 bases. Sequenced material: PBMCs or T cells enriched from blood (not recorded which). The CDR3 protein is CASEGPGLAGVEQFF. As DNA, the CDR3 is TGTGCCAGCGAGGGACCCGGACTAGCGGGGGTTGAGCAGTTCTTC.